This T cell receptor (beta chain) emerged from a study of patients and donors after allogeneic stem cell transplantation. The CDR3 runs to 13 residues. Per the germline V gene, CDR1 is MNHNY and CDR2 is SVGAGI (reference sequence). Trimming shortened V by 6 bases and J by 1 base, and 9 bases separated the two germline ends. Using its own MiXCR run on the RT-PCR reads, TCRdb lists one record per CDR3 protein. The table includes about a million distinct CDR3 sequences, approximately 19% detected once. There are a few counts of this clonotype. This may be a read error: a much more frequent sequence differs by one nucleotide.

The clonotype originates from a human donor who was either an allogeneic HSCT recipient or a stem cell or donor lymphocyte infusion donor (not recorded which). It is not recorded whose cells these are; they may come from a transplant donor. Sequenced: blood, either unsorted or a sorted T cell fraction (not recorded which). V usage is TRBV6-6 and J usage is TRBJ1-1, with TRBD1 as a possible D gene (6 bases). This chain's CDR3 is CASRETGNTEAFF. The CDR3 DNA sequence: TGTGCCAGCAGGGAGACAGGGAACACTGAAGCTTTCTTT.